The next 20 T cell receptor beta chains were all read from a single sample in a study of blood T cell repertoires in COVID-19 (dated by TCRdb to the early 2020s). To prepare the library, the immunoSEQ multiplex PCR assay was applied. What TCRdb holds here is the immuneACCESS table cut down to in-frame rearrangements. Part of the clones is not present; checked against another copy, under half of the missing clones reflect an unresolved V gene, and the others are unexplained. The sample contains some 200,000 clones, about 87% of them found a single time. The ten largest make up around 2.3% of the sample. The sequencing input was peripheral blood. These TCRs come from a man aged 40-55 years with active or convalescent COVID-19.

The V gene is TRBV28, the J gene TRBJ2-7; no definite D call. The CDR3 length is 16 residues. The V end was cut by 5 bases, the J end by 3 bases, with 20 bases between. CDR1 is MDHEN, CDR2 SYDVKM, per germline. CDR3: CASSPRRYDRGYEQYF. DNA for the CDR3: TGTGCCAGCAGTCCACGTAGGTACGACCGCGGCTACGAGCAGTACTTC.

The chain uses TRBV6-1 and TRBJ1-6; 8 bases align to TRBD1. The CDR3 has 16 residues. The germline CDR1 and CDR2 sequences are MNHNS and SASEGT. Trimming at V came to 3 bases and at J to 7 bases, leaving 8 bases not matched to a gene. The CDR3 DNA follows: TGTGCCAGCAGTGATCTCCCTGACAGGGGAAATTCACCCCTCCACTTT. It codes for CASSDLPDRGNSPLHF.

The chain joins TRBV4-3 to TRBJ2-7, with D perhaps TRBD1 (5 bases). The CDR3 consists of 15 residues. V lost 1 base, J lost 2 bases, and 12 bases lay in between. Germline CDR1 is LGHNA and CDR2 is YSLEER. The CDR3 coding sequence is TGCGCCAGCAGCCAAGGAACTAAAGGGGCCTACGAGCAGTACTTC. The encoded protein is CASSQGTKGAYEQYF.

The chain uses TRBV7-2 and TRBJ2-3, with TRBD2 matching over 14 bases. Trimming cost V 3 bases and J 7 bases; bases outside gene matches: 9. From germline, CDR1 is SGHTA and CDR2 FQGNSA. There are 17 residues in the CDR3. The DNA for the CDR3 is TGTGCCAGCAGCTTTGCTGGGACTAGCGGGGGAGGTAATACGCAGTATTTT. Residues: CASSFAGTSGGGNTQYF.

The chain employs TRBV28 and TRBJ2-1, with TRBD2 identical over 7 bases. The germline CDR1 and CDR2 sequences are MDHEN and SYDVKM. The V and J ends lost 5 bases and 0 bases, in that order; junction bases with no gene match: 10. This CDR3 comprises 17 residues. The CDR3 loop is CASSRSAGLRSYNEQFF. The CDR3 DNA reads as TGTGCCAGCAGTCGATCAGCGGGACTGCGCTCCTACAATGAGCAGTTCTTC.

The chain has TRBV2 and TRBJ1-5, with 8 bases identical to TRBD1. Looked up from germline, CDR1 is SNHLY and CDR2 is FYNNEI. The CDR3 sequence is 17 residues long. Trimming took 6 bases from V and 2 from J; bases not matched to a gene: 12. The DNA of the CDR3 is TGTGCCAGCAGGCCCGAAGACAGGGGTTATGGCAATCAGCCCCAGCATTTT. Its translation: CASRPEDRGYGNQPQHF.

This clone is a singleton in its sample. The rearrangement uses TRBV15 and TRBJ1-5, with no clear D. V was clipped by 0 bases and J by 2 bases, with 11 bases between them. The CDR3 loop spans 16 amino acids. CDR1 is LNHNV and CDR2 is YYDKDF in the germline V gene (reference sequence). CDR3 nucleotide sequence: TGTGCCACCAGCAGAGAGAAGGTTCAGGGCAATCAGCCCCAGCATTTT. Its protein is CATSREKVQGNQPQHF.

The V gene is TRBV7-2, the J gene TRBJ2-7, with 7 bases matching TRBD1. CDR1 and CDR2 from the germline V gene are SGHTA and FQGNSA. CDR3 length: 15 amino acids. Trimming took 1 base from V and 1 from J; bases not matched to a gene: 4. CDR3 region: CASSLVQGHSYEQYF. CDR3 sequence (DNA): TGTGCCAGCAGCTTAGTACAGGGGCATTCCTACGAGCAGTACTTC. Looking up the rest from reference TRBV7-2 and TRBJ2-7 gives the full variable domain: GAGVSQSPSNKVTEKGKDVELRCDPISGHTALYWYRQSLGQGLEFLIYFQGNSAPDKSGLPSDRFSAERTGGSVSTLTIQRTQQEDSAVYLCASSLVQGHSYEQYFGPGTRLTVT.

The rearrangement links TRBV28 to TRBJ1-2; 8 nucleotides agree with TRBD1. This CDR3 region has 16 residues. V lost 5 bases, J lost 9 bases, and 17 bases stayed unmatched. CDR1 and CDR2 (germline): MDHEN, SYDVKM. CDR3 coding DNA: TGTGCCAGCAGTCGACGGAGTCCGGACAGGGTTACGAGCTACACCTTC. It encodes CASSRRSPDRVTSYTF.

V gene TRBV10-3 combines with J gene TRBJ2-2; 13 bases line up with TRBD2. Germline V gives CDR1 ENHRY, CDR2 SYGVKD. V gave up 3 bases and J gave up 5 bases; unmatched junction bases: 6. The CDR3 is 17 amino acids. CDR3 protein: CAISERGTSGDTGELFF. DNA for the CDR3: TGTGCCATCAGTGAACGGGGGACTAGCGGGGATACCGGGGAGCTGTTTTTT.

V and J are TRBV9 and TRBJ2-1; 13 bases fit TRBD2. J was trimmed by 3 bases and V by 5 bases; bases with no gene match: 5. The CDR3 runs 16 residues. The V gene's germline CDR1 is SGDLS and CDR2 YYNGEE. The DNA for the CDR3 is TGTGCCAGCAGTCATGGGACTAGCGGGAACTACAATGAGCAGTTCTTC. It yields the protein CASSHGTSGNYNEQFF.

The J gene is TRBJ2-2, the V gene TRBV19; a weak D match, TRBD1 (7 bases). Trimming took 3 bases from V and 4 from J, leaving 12 bases between them. This CDR3 comprises 15 residues. The germline V gene encodes CDR1 LNHDA and CDR2 SQIVND (reference sequence). Here the CDR3 reads CASSIMQGGTGELFF. The CDR3, as DNA: TGTGCCAGTAGTATCATGCAGGGGGGCACCGGGGAGCTGTTTTTT.

The genes are TRBV6-5 and TRBJ1-5; no clear D. In germline, CDR1 is MNHEY, CDR2 SVGAGI. This CDR3 has 14 amino acids. Trimming took 6 bases from V and 1 from J, leaving 10 bases between them. In DNA form, the CDR3 reads TGTGCCAGCAGCCGAGGAAGGAGCAATCAGCCCCAGCATTTT. Its translation: CASSRGRSNQPQHF.

The rearrangement joins TRBV29-1 to TRBJ1-1; 7 nucleotides agree with TRBD1. Germline V CDR1 and CDR2: SQVTM, ANQGSEA. The CDR3 spans 14 residues. The J segment lost 6 bases and the V segment lost 3 bases, leaving 10 bases of the junction unmatched. CDR3 in amino acids: CSVDLGQFPSEAFF. The CDR3 DNA follows: TGCAGCGTTGACTTGGGACAGTTTCCCTCTGAAGCTTTCTTT.

This clone came up many times. The V gene is TRBV3-1 (or the pseudogene TRBV3-2), the J gene TRBJ2-7; 7 bases are a match to TRBD1. V was pared by 4 bases and J by 2 bases, with 8 bases of the junction left unmatched. This CDR3 has 15 amino acids. Germline V gene sequence: CDR1 LGHDT, CDR2 YNNKEL (reference sequence). CDR3 DNA sequence: TGTGCCAGCAGCCCCTCCGGGACAGCAACCTACGAGCAGTACTTC. Its protein product is CASSPSGTATYEQYF.

This clone was seen only once. In the same sample, other DNA sequences code for this CDR3. The chain links TRBV5-4 to TRBJ2-2; the D is unclear. CDR3 length equals 13 residues. CDR1 and CDR2 (germline): SGHNT, YYREEE (reference sequence). Trimming removed 0 bases from V and 3 bases from J, with 3 bases in between. The CDR3 sequence is CASSLADTGELFF. The CDR3 DNA sequence: TGTGCCAGCAGCTTGGCCGACACCGGGGAGCTGTTTTTT.

The chain uses TRBV5-4 and TRBJ1-2; D remains ambiguous. The V gene's germline CDR1 is SGHNT and CDR2 YYREEE (reference sequence). There are 15 residues in the CDR3. Trimming left V 0 bases short and J 9 bases short, with 18 bases between. The CDR3 reads CASSLDLRPGLSYTF. CDR3 DNA sequence: TGTGCCAGCAGCTTGGATCTAAGGCCGGGGTTAAGCTACACCTTC.

The rearrangement uses TRBV9 and TRBJ2-3; 7 positions agree with TRBD1. The trim removed 2 bases at V and 1 base at J, leaving 4 bases unmatched. CDR1 SGDLS and CDR2 YYNGEE come from the germline V gene. The CDR3 totals 15 residues. CDR3: CASSVQGGRTDTQYF. In DNA form, the CDR3 reads TGTGCCAGCAGCGTGCAAGGGGGCCGCACAGATACGCAGTATTTT.

The chain joins TRBV4-2 to TRBJ2-1; 9 nucleotides match TRBD2. This CDR3 has 16 amino acids. After removal of 1 base from V and 6 bases from J, the junction contained 7 bases not matched to a gene. Germline-derived CDR1 and CDR2 are LGHNA and YNFKEQ. CDR3: CASSQVGGGGSNEQFF. As DNA, the CDR3 is TGTGCCAGCAGCCAAGTCGGCGGGGGGGGAAGCAATGAGCAGTTCTTC.

The chain is built from TRBV2 and TRBJ1-5; unclear D gene. The CDR3 is made up of 16 amino acids. Germline lookup yields CDR1 SNHLY and CDR2 FYNNEI. V gave up 5 bases and J gave up 3 bases, with 17 bases separating them. CDR3: CASSLGLSSPNQPQHF. In DNA, the CDR3 is TGTGCCAGCAGTCTGGGCCTCTCTTCCCCCAATCAGCCCCAGCATTTT.